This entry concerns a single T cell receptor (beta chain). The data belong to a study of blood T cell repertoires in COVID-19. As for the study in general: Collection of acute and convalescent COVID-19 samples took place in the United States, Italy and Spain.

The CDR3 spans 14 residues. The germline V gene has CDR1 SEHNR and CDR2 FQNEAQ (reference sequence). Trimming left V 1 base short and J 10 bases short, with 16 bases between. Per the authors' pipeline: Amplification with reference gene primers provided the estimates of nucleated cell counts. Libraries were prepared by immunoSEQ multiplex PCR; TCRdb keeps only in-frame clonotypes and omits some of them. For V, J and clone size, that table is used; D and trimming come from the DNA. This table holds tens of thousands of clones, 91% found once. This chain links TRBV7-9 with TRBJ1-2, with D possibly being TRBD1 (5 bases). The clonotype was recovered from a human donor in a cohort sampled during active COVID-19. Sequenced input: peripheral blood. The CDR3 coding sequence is TGTGCCAGCAGCTTAGAGCGGGACTTAGTAGTCTACACCTTC. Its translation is CASSLERDLVVYTF.